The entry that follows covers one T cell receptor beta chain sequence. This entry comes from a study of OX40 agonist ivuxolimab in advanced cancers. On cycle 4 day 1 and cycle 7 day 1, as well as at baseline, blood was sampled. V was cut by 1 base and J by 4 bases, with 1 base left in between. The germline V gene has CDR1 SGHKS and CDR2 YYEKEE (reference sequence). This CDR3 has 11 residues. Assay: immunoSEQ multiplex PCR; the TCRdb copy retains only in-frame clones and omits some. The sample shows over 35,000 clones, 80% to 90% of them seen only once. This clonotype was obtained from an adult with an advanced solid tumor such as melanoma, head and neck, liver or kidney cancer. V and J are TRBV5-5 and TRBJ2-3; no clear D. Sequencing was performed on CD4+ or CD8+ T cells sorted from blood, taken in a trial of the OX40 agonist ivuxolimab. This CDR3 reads CASSLSDTQYF. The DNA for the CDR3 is TGTGCCAGCAGCTTGTCAGATACGCAGTATTTT.